What follows are 25 T cell receptor beta chains derived from one specimen sequenced in a study of T-cell reconstitution after alpha-beta-depleted transplantation in children. Unique molecular identifiers were used to barcode this TCRbeta library. TCRdb called the PCR reads again in MiXCR, with one record for every CDR3 protein. The data hold around 340,000 distinct CDR3 sequences, with 13% observed a single time. The sample here was PBMCs, taken from the stem cell graft. Receptor source: a human donor who donated a stem cell graft to a child with Fanconi anemia.

This clonotype was seen a single time. CDR3 nucleotides: TGCAGCGTTGAATGGGACAGGGGAGAGGACGAGCAGTACTTC. Residues: CSVEWDRGEDEQYF. V is TRBV29-1 and J is TRBJ2-7; TRBD1 matches at 10 bases. The CDR3 consists of 14 residues. Trimming at V came to 2 bases and at J to 5 bases, leaving 6 bases not matched to a gene. The germline V gene encodes CDR1 SQVTM and CDR2 ANQGSEA.

A few counts support this clonotype. The chain recombines TRBV12-3 or TRBV12-4 with TRBJ1-2; D is unresolved. CDR3 length: 14 residues. Trimming pared 2 bases from V and 0 bases from J, leaving 7 bases between. CDR3 residues: CASSLIAANYGYTF. CDR3 coding DNA: TGTGCCAGCAGTTTAATCGCAGCTAACTATGGCTACACCTTC.

The rearrangement links TRBV5-1 to TRBJ1-2; unclear D gene. There are 13 residues in the CDR3. Germline assignment: CDR1 SGHRS and CDR2 YFSETQ. Trimming stripped 0 bases from V and 6 bases from J, with 9 bases between. DNA for the CDR3: TGCGCCAGCAGCTTGGAAATTTCCGATGGCTACACCTTC. Amino acids: CASSLEISDGYTF.

This clonotype was found a few times. The rearrangement links TRBV4-3 to TRBJ2-5; TRBD1 might be the D (5 bases). Germline V gene data show CDR1 as LGHNA and CDR2 as YSLEER. The CDR3 runs 14 residues. Trimming left V 0 bases short and J 5 bases short, with 10 bases between. The CDR3 region has the DNA TGCGCCAGCAGCCAAGATGGCAGGGTTGAGACCCAGTACTTC. Residues: CASSQDGRVETQYF.

V usage is TRBV12-3 or TRBV12-4 and J usage is TRBJ2-5; D could derive from TRBD1 or TRBD2 (5 bases each). CDR3 length: 13 residues. V lost 3 bases, J lost 5 bases, and 10 bases lay in between. This chain's CDR3 is CASSFLGDETQYF. CDR3 bases: TGTGCCAGCAGTTTTCTAGGGGACGAGACCCAGTACTTC.

This clonotype was counted at least ten times. CDR3 loop: CSAREHGTGYGYTF. The CDR3 region has the DNA TGCAGTGCTAGAGAACACGGGACAGGTTATGGCTACACCTTC. V usage is TRBV20-1 and J usage is TRBJ1-2; 8 bases are a match to TRBD1. The ends lost 0 bases at V and 5 bases at J; junction bases unmatched: 5. The CDR3 is 14 amino acids. The germline V gene encodes CDR1 DFQATT and CDR2 SNEGSKA (reference sequence).

DNA for the CDR3: TGTGCCAGCGGCCCGGGGCTCCCGGTAGGGAATGAGCAGTTCTTC. This sequence encodes CASGPGLPVGNEQFF. V and J are TRBV4-2 and TRBJ2-1; perhaps D is TRBD1 or TRBD2 (5 bases each). CDR3 size: 15 residues. Trimming shortened V by 8 bases and J by 7 bases, and 21 bases separated the two germline ends. Germline CDR1 reads LGHNA; CDR2 reads YNFKEQ.

This clonotype has just a few counts. The chain employs TRBV5-1 and TRBJ2-1; 12 positions agree with TRBD1. V was pared by 1 base and J by 9 bases, with 5 bases of the junction left unmatched. The CDR3 runs 15 residues. CDR1 is SGHRS and CDR2 is YFSETQ in the germline V gene. The CDR3 DNA reads TGCGCCAGCAGCTTGTCTGGGACAGGGGGCCTTGAGCAGTTCTTC. Residues: CASSLSGTGGLEQFF.

This clonotype was counted only a few times. The chain carries TRBV5-6 and TRBJ2-1; D is perhaps TRBD1 (6 bases). Per germline, CDR1 SGHDT and CDR2 YYEEEE. Trimming left V 4 bases short and J 12 bases short, with 23 bases between. The CDR3 sequence is 15 residues long. In DNA form, the CDR3 reads TGTGCCAGCAGCACCAACCTCCGGGACATCGGGCGGCAGTTCTTC. The encoded protein is CASSTNLRDIGRQFF.

A few counts support this clonotype. V and J are TRBV9 and TRBJ1-3, with D unclear. V lost 0 bases and J 3 bases, leaving 7 bases between the germline ends. This CDR3 region has 14 residues. CDR1 is SGDLS, CDR2 YYNGEE, per germline. For the CDR3, the DNA is TGTGCCAGCAGCGTAGAGGGAATTGGAAACACCATATATTTT. Translated, it gives CASSVEGIGNTIYF.

This clonotype was observed a handful of times. V and J are TRBV5-5 and TRBJ1-1, with D possibly being TRBD1 (5 bases). The V end was cut by 3 bases, the J end by 1 base, with 13 bases between. This CDR3 is built from 15 residues. Germline V gives CDR1 SGHKS, CDR2 YYEKEE (reference sequence). CDR3 nucleotides: TGTGCCAGCAGCTCACCGGGACGGGAGAACACTGAAGCTTTCTTT. It is translated as CASSSPGRENTEAFF.

This clonotype was observed many times. The chain recombines TRBV12-3 or TRBV12-4 with TRBJ1-1; D remains ambiguous. This CDR3 is 13 amino acids long. V was cut by 7 bases and J by 1 base, with 10 bases left in between. Here the CDR3 DNA reads TGTGCCAGCACCAATGCCCCGAACACTGAAGCTTTCTTT. It is translated as CASTNAPNTEAFF.

The gene calls are TRBV6-1 and TRBJ1-3, with D perhaps TRBD1 (6 bases). Germline V gives CDR1 MNHNS, CDR2 SASEGT. Trimming cost V 2 bases and J 2 bases, with 16 bases left between them. CDR3 size: 17 residues. CDR3 sequence reads: CASSELSSGAAGNTIYF. CDR3 coding DNA: TGTGCCAGCAGTGAATTAAGTTCAGGGGCCGCTGGAAACACCATATATTTT.

The chain joins TRBV7-6 to TRBJ2-7, with 10 bases that match TRBD1. This CDR3 region has 19 residues. Germline trimming cut 1 base from V and 0 bases from J; bases unmatched to any gene: 12. The V gene's germline CDR1 is SGHVS and CDR2 FNYEAQ. CDR3 sequence: CASSLEAGTGAISSYEQYF. The CDR3 nucleotides are TGTGCCAGCAGCTTAGAGGCCGGGACAGGGGCTATCAGCTCCTACGAGCAGTACTTC.

The chain employs TRBV5-1 and TRBJ1-2; perhaps TRBD1 as D (6 bases). Per germline, CDR1 SGHRS and CDR2 YFSETQ. There are 16 residues in the CDR3. Deletions cut 0 bases from V and 7 bases from J, with 19 bases between. The CDR3 is CASSLEAGRLGGGYTF. The CDR3 bases are TGCGCCAGCAGCTTGGAGGCGGGCAGGCTAGGGGGTGGCTACACCTTC.

This clonotype was seen more than once but under ten times. The rearrangement links TRBV7-8 to TRBJ2-7, with no clear D. V dropped 5 bases and J dropped 0 bases, with 14 bases sitting between them. Germline V lookup: CDR1 SGHVS, CDR2 FQNEAQ. This CDR3 is built from 15 residues. The CDR3 spells CASSPLLANSYEQYF. For the CDR3, the DNA is TGTGCCAGCAGCCCCCTCCTGGCCAACTCCTACGAGCAGTACTTC.

This clonotype was observed a handful of times. The chain has TRBV7-9 and TRBJ2-1; D gene unclear. Trimming left V 5 bases short and J 1 base short, with 9 bases between. The CDR3 runs 14 residues. The V gene's germline CDR1 is SEHNR and CDR2 FQNEAQ (reference sequence). Here the CDR3 DNA reads TGTGCCAGCAGCACCCGTGGGTCCTACAATGAGCAGTTCTTC. Protein product: CASSTRGSYNEQFF.

The chain recombines TRBV2 with TRBJ2-1; D is unclear. The CDR3 is made up of 16 amino acids. Germline CDR1 SNHLY, CDR2 FYNNEI. Trimming removed 8 bases from V and 4 bases from J, with 21 bases in between. This CDR3 is CASVRVRDNLYNEQFF. CDR3 nucleotide sequence: TGTGCCAGCGTAAGGGTTCGCGATAACCTGTACAATGAGCAGTTCTTC. The variable domain in full, with the rest retrieved from reference TRBV2 and TRBJ2-1, is EPEVTQTPSHQVTQMGQEVILRCVPISNHLYFYWYRQILGQKVEFLVSFYNNEISEKSEIFDDQFSVERPDGSNFTLKIRSTKLEDSAMYFCASVRVRDNLYNEQFFGPGTRLTVL.

The chain joins TRBV5-1 to TRBJ2-2, with TRBD1 identical over 10 bases. With V trimmed by 4 bases and J by 5 bases, 11 bases remained unmatched. The CDR3 sequence is 17 residues long. Looked up from germline, CDR1 is SGHRS and CDR2 is YFSETQ. The CDR3: CASSPGQGRRRTGELFF. The CDR3 DNA follows: TGCGCCAGCAGCCCGGGACAGGGGAGACGAAGAACCGGGGAGCTGTTTTTT. Looking up the rest from reference TRBV5-1 and TRBJ2-2 gives the full variable domain: KAGVTQTPRYLIKTRGQQVTLSCSPISGHRSVSWYQQTPGQGLQFLFEYFSETQRNKGNFPGRFSGRQFSNSRSEMNVSTLELGDSALYLCASSPGQGRRRTGELFFGEGSRLTVL.

This clonotype appeared a few times. The J gene is TRBJ2-1, the V gene TRBV20-1; 12 nucleotides line up with TRBD2. CDR3 length: 16 amino acids. The germline CDR1 and CDR2 sequences are DFQATT and SNEGSKA (reference sequence). The V and J ends lost 6 bases and 0 bases, in that order; junction bases with no gene match: 6. The CDR3 bases are TGCAGTGCAGCCACTAGCGGGGGGAGCTCCTACAATGAGCAGTTCTTC. Translation: CSAATSGGSSYNEQFF.

This chain links TRBV18 with TRBJ2-3, with D uncertain. Germline CDR1 reads KGHSH; CDR2 reads LQKENI. Trimming removed 1 base at V and 3 bases at J, with 14 bases between. The CDR3 is 16 amino acids. DNA of the CDR3: TGTGCCAGCTCACCACATGTTCCCTTGAGGACAGATACGCAGTATTTT. This codes for CASSPHVPLRTDTQYF.

This clonotype was counted between two and nine times. The chain combines TRBV10-2 with TRBJ1-2; D is possibly TRBD1 (6 bases). The V gene's germline CDR1 is WSHSY and CDR2 SAAADI. This CDR3 spans 15 amino acids. With 0 bases removed from V and 1 base from J, the gap between germline ends came to 9 bases. CDR3 nucleotides: TGCGCCAGCAGTGAGTCGGCCAGGGGTAACTATGGCTACACCTTC. It yields the protein CASSESARGNYGYTF.

Many counts were recorded for this clonotype. The V call is TRBV7-8, the J call TRBJ2-3, with 9 bases lining up with TRBD1. V shed 3 bases and J 8 bases; nucleotides not matched to a gene: 9. The CDR3 extends over 15 amino acids. Per germline, CDR1 SGHVS and CDR2 FQNEAQ. CDR3 nucleotide sequence: TGTGCCAGCAGCTTCGGAGGGGACAGGGTTCTTACGCAGTATTTT. It encodes CASSFGGDRVLTQYF.

This clonotype was counted a few times. The J gene is TRBJ1-2, the V gene TRBV19; D not resolved. Germline values: CDR1 LNHDA, CDR2 SQIVND (reference sequence). V gave up 5 bases and J gave up 4 bases, with 17 bases separating them. CDR3 length equals 15 residues. CDR3 nucleotide sequence: TGTGCCAGTAGTTCGATCCCCGGCGAACTCTATGGCTACACCTTC. It codes for CASSSIPGELYGYTF.

This clonotype was counted a few times. The chain is built from TRBV6-5 and TRBJ1-6; TRBD1 might be the D (6 bases). CDR3 length: 15 residues. Germline lookup yields CDR1 MNHEY and CDR2 SVGAGI. The V and J ends lost 6 bases and 8 bases respectively, with 17 bases between them. The CDR3 is CASSGRGPGDSPLHF. DNA for the CDR3: TGTGCCAGCAGCGGCAGGGGCCCCGGGGATTCACCCCTCCACTTT.